The rows below give T cell receptor beta chains drawn from one sample of a study of human T cells and chemical hapten exposure. TCRdb reprocessed the RACE reads via MiXCR and lists one record per CDR3 protein. The sample shows about 35,000 distinct CDR3 sequences, less than 15% of them seen only once. The input for sequencing was whole blood, taken in connection with sensitization to the hapten diphenylcyclopropenone (DPC). These receptors originate from a woman aged 40 to 50 with alopecia areata. Some clones in this sample may be carry-over from other donors' samples. CDR3s include the opening cysteine and the closing phenylalanine or tryptophan. A D gene is named only where the DNA matches it firmly. Not all rows give a size; the values are once, few, many and, for expanded clones, a class.

size: NA; length: 13; V: TRBV27; J: TRBJ2-7; D: NA; CDR3: CASSATGFGEQYF; DNA: TGTGCCAGCAGCGCCACAGGGTTCGGGGAGCAGTACTTC
size: few; length: 14; V: TRBV10-3; J: TRBJ2-2; D: NA; CDR3: CAISDQENTGELFF; DNA: TGTGCCATCAGTGATCAAGAGAACACCGGGGAGCTGTTTTTT
size: many; length: 17; V: TRBV28; J: TRBJ2-3; D: TRBD2; CDR3: CASNTPPGGGSTDTQYF; DNA: TGTGCCAGCAACACCCCTCCGGGGGGGGGTAGCACAGATACGCAGTATTTT
size: NA; length: 16; V: TRBV18; J: TRBJ1-6; D: NA; CDR3: CASSPLREAANSPLHF; DNA: TGTGCCAGCTCACCCCTCAGGGAAGCTGCCAATTCACCCCTCCACTTT
size: NA; length: 16; V: TRBV5-1; J: TRBJ2-2; D: NA; CDR3: CASSLAGHANPGELFF; DNA: TGCGCCAGCAGCTTGGCCGGGCACGCGAATCCCGGGGAGCTGTTTTTT
size: many; length: 15; V: TRBV5-4; J: TRBJ2-5; D: NA; CDR3: CASSLLTGTQETQYF; DNA: TGTGCCAGCAGCTTGCTCACAGGAACCCAAGAGACCCAGTACTTC
size: NA; length: 12; V: TRBV29-1; J: TRBJ2-1; D: NA; CDR3: CSAWTGVNEQFF; DNA: TGCAGCGCCTGGACGGGGGTCAATGAGCAGTTCTTC
size: many; length: 12; V: TRBV4-1; J: TRBJ1-2; D: NA; CDR3: CASSQDGYGYTF; DNA: TGCGCCAGCAGCCAGGACGGTTATGGCTACACCTTC
size: many; length: 13; V: TRBV29-1; J: TRBJ2-7; D: NA; CDR3: CSGLTSYEDEQYF; DNA: TGCAGCGGCTTGACCTCCTATGAAGACGAGCAGTACTTC
size: many; length: 12; V: TRBV28; J: TRBJ2-5; D: NA; CDR3: CASSFISETQYF; DNA: TGTGCCAGCAGTTTTATTTCGGAGACCCAGTACTTC
size: NA; length: 14; V: TRBV28; J: TRBJ2-1; D: NA; CDR3: CASKESSPPHEQFF; DNA: TGTGCCAGCAAGGAGAGCTCCCCACCCCATGAGCAGTTCTTC
size: many; length: 12; V: TRBV6-1; J: TRBJ1-4; D: NA; CDR3: CASFATNEKLFF; DNA: TGTGCCAGTTTTGCAACTAATGAAAAACTGTTTTTT
size: many; length: 15; V: TRBV7-9; J: TRBJ2-1; D: TRBD2; CDR3: CASSETSGGYNEQFF; DNA: TGTGCCAGCAGCGAGACTAGCGGGGGTTACAATGAGCAGTTCTTC
size: few; length: 14; V: TRBV5-1; J: TRBJ1-6; D: NA; CDR3: CASSLGELDSPLHF; DNA: TGCGCCAGCAGCTTGGGAGAGTTGGATTCACCCCTCCACTTT
size: few; length: 16; V: TRBV4-1; J: TRBJ2-7; D: TRBD2; CDR3: CASRTGLAAPSGEQYF; DNA: TGCGCCAGCAGGACGGGACTAGCGGCCCCCTCGGGGGAGCAGTACTTC
size: NA; length: 15; V: TRBV7-9; J: TRBJ2-7; D: TRBD2; CDR3: CASSSLAGGPREQYF; DNA: TGTGCCAGCAGCTCGCTAGCGGGAGGGCCTCGGGAGCAGTACTTC
size: NA; length: 14; V: TRBV19; J: TRBJ1-2; D: NA; CDR3: CASRGQGRVDGYTF; DNA: TGTGCCAGTAGAGGGCAGGGGCGCGTGGATGGCTACACCTTC
size: NA; length: 14; V: TRBV13; J: TRBJ2-1; D: TRBD1; CDR3: CASSTRQGDNEQFF; DNA: TGTGCCAGCAGCACTCGACAGGGGGACAATGAGCAGTTCTTC
size: few; length: 13; V: TRBV29-1; J: TRBJ2-1; D: TRBD2; CDR3: CSVRDYPYNEQFF; DNA: TGCAGCGTTCGGGACTATCCCTACAATGAGCAGTTCTTC
size: NA; length: 15; V: TRBV7-9; J: TRBJ2-1; D: NA; CDR3: CASSRRDLSYNEQFF; DNA: TGTGCCAGCAGCCGCCGGGACCTCTCCTACAATGAGCAGTTCTTC
size: few; length: 13; V: TRBV28; J: TRBJ2-7; D: TRBD2; CDR3: CASSPSGTREQYF; DNA: TGTGCCAGCAGTCCTTCCGGGACTAGGGAGCAGTACTTC
size: NA; length: 14; V: TRBV5-1; J: TRBJ2-6; D: NA; CDR3: CASRTQTGANVLTF; DNA: TGCGCCAGCAGGACTCAAACTGGGGCCAACGTCCTGACTTTC
size: NA; length: 15; V: TRBV28; J: TRBJ2-3; D: NA; CDR3: CASSRRGRGTDTQYF; DNA: TGTGCCAGCAGCCGGCGTGGCCGAGGAACAGATACGCAGTATTTT